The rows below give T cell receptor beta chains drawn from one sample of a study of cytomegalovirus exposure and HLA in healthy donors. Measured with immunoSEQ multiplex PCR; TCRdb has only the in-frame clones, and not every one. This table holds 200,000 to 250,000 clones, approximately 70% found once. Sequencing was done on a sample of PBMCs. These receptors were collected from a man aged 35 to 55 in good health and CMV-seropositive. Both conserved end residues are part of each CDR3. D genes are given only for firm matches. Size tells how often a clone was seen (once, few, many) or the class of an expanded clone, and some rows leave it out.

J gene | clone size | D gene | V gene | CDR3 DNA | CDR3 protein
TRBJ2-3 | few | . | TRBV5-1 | TGCGCCAGCAGCTTGTTTGATCCCCAAAATTACGGGGATACGCAGTATTTT | CASSLFDPQNYGDTQYF
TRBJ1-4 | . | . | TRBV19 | TGTGCCAGTAGTACCGTGGACTCCCCAACTAATGAAAAACTGTTTTTT | CASSTVDSPTNEKLFF
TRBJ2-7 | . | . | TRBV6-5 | TGTGCCAGCACCGACAGCTACGAGCAGTACTTC | CASTDSYEQYF
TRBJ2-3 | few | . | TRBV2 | TGTGCCAGCAGTGAAGGGGAGGGGGGGACCACAGATACGCAGTATTTT | CASSEGEGGTTDTQYF
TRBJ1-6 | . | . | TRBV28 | TGTGCCAGTACCCGGGGAGGGGACAATTCACCCCTCCACTTT | CASTRGGDNSPLHF
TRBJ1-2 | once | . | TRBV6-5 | TGTGCCAGCAGCTCGCCCAGCAGAAGGCGGGGTGGCTACACCTTC | CASSSPSRRRGGYTF
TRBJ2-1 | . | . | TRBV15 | TGTGCCACCAGCAGAGATCTATTCGCAGGATTGAACGAGCAGTTCTTC | CATSRDLFAGLNEQFF
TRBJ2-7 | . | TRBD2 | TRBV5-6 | TGTGCCAGCACCTTCGGGACGGGGGGCTACGAGCAGTACTTC | CASTFGTGGYEQYF
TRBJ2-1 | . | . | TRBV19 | TGTGCCAGTAGTATCGGGGGACAGATCTACAATGAGCAGTTCTTC | CASSIGGQIYNEQFF
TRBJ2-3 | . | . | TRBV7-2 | TGTGCCAGCAGCTCTAGGGGGGGCAACACAGATACGCAGTATTTT | CASSSRGGNTDTQYF
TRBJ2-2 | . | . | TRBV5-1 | TGCGCCAGCAGCTTGGCCTGGCTTACCGGGGAGCTGTTTTTT | CASSLAWLTGELFF
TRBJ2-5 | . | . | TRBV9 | TGTGCCAGCAGCGGCCTCCAGGAGACCCAGTACTTC | CASSGLQETQYF
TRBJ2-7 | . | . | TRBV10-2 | TGCGCCAGCGTGAATTTCGGTCTTTCGTACGAGCAGTACTTC | CASVNFGLSYEQYF
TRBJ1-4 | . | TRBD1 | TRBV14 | TGTGCCAGCAGCCCTAGAGCCGACAGGGTGCCCGAAAAACTGTTTTTT | CASSPRADRVPEKLFF
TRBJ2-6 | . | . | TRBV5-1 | TGCGCCAGCAGCAACAGGGAACACTCTGGGGCCAACGTCCTGACTTTC | CASSNREHSGANVLTF
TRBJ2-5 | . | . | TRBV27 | TGTGCCAGCAGGCGTCTAGGGACCCAGTACTTC | CASRRLGTQYF
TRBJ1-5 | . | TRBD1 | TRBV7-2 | TGTGCCAGCAGCTCATCGGGACAGAGCAATCAGCCCCAGCATTTT | CASSSSGQSNQPQHF
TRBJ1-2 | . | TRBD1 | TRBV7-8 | TGTGCCAGCAGCTTACTCGGGCGGGACAGGGGTATGTCGAACTATGGCTACACCTTC | CASSLLGRDRGMSNYGYTF
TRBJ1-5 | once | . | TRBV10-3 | TGTGCCATCTGGACCGGGACTTGGGATCAGCCCCAGCATTTT | CAIWTGTWDQPQHF
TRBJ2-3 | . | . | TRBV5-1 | TGCGCCAGCAGCTTGGCAGGTCGGGGAGGAGATACGCAGTATTTT | CASSLAGRGGDTQYF
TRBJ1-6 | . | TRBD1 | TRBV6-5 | TGTGCCAGCACTCTCCAGACAGGGGGGAATTCACCCCTCCACTTT | CASTLQTGGNSPLHF
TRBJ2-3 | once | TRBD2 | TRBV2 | TGTGCCAGCTATTCTGCTTTAAAGCGTATGCGGGGGGGCATCGCAGATACGCAGTATTTT | CASYSALKRMRGGIADTQYF
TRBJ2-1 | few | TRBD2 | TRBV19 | TGTGCCAGTGGGGCCACTAGCGGGGATTACAATGAGCAGTTCTTC | CASGATSGDYNEQFF
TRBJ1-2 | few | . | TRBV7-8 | TGTGCCAGCAGCGCGGACAGAAGCAAGTGGCATGGCTACACCTTC | CASSADRSKWHGYTF
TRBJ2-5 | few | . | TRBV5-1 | TGCGCCAGCAGCTTGGTGGAGGGGGAGACCCAGTACTTC | CASSLVEGETQYF
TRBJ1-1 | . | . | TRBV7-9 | TGTGCCAGCAGCCAGAACACTGAAGCTTTCTTT | CASSQNTEAFF
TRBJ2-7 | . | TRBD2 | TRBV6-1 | TGTGCCAGCAGCTTGGGTTGGGGGGGTTTCGAGCAGTACTTC | CASSLGWGGFEQYF
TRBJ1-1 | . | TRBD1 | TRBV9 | TGTGCCAGCAGCTCAGGGGGGACAACAGGGGAGACTGAAGCTTTCTTT | CASSSGGTTGETEAFF
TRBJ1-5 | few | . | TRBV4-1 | TGCGCCAGCAGCCTACAAATGGGCAGCCAGCCCCAGCATTTT | CASSLQMGSQPQHF
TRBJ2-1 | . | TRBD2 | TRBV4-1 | TGCGCCAGCAGCCAAGATCAGAGCGGGGGAAGATACAATGAGCAGTTCTTC | CASSQDQSGGRYNEQFF
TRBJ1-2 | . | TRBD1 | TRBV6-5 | TGTGCCAGCACCCCACGGACAGGGGGGAATGGCTACACCTTC | CASTPRTGGNGYTF
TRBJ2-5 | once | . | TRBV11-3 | TGTGCCAGCAGCTTGAATCTAGGGGGGGGAGAGACCCAGTACTTC | CASSLNLGGGETQYF
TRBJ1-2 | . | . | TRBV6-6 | TGTGCCAGCACGCCTTGGGAGGGGGATGGCTATGGCTACACCTTC | CASTPWEGDGYGYTF
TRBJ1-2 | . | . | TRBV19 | TGTGCCAGTCGCCCCTACGGGGAGGGGCCCTATGGCTACACCTTC | CASRPYGEGPYGYTF
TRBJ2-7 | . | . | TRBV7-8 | TGTGCCAGCAGCCCCGGGAGGGACAGCACATACGAGCAGTACTTC | CASSPGRDSTYEQYF